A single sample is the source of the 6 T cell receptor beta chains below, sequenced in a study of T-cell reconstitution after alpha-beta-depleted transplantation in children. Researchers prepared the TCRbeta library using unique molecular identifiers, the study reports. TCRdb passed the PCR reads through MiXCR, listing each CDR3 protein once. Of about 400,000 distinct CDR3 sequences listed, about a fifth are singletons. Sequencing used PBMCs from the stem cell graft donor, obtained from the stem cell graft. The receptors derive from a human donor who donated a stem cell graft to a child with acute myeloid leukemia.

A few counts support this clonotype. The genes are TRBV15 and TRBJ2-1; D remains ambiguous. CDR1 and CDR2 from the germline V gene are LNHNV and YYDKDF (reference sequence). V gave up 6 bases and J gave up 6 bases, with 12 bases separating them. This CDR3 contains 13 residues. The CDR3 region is CATSLEVGNEQFF. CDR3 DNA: TGTGCCACCAGTCTCGAAGTTGGCAATGAGCAGTTCTTC.

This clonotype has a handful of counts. CDR3 sequence: CSAYRTGRSYEQYF. The DNA for the CDR3 is TGCAGTGCTTACCGGACAGGGCGCTCCTACGAGCAGTACTTC. The rearrangement joins TRBV20-1 to TRBJ2-7; 8 nucleotides align to TRBD1. The CDR3 spans 14 residues. V shed 5 bases, J shed 0 bases, and the junction held 6 bases outside the gene matches. Germline values: CDR1 DFQATT, CDR2 SNEGSKA (reference sequence).

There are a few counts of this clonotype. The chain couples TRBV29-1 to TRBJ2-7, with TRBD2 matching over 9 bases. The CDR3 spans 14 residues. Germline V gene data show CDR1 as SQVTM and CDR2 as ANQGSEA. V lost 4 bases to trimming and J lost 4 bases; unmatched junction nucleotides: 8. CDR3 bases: TGCAGCGTTGTAGCGGGAGAAATTGTGTACGAGCAGTACTTC. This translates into CSVVAGEIVYEQYF.

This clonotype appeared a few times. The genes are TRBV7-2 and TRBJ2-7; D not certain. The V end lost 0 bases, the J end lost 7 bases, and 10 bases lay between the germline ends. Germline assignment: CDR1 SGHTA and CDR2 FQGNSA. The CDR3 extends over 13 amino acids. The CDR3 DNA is TGTGCCAGCAGCTTAGCGTTAGTCGCGGAGCAGTACTTC. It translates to CASSLALVAEQYF. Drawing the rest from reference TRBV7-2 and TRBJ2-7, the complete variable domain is GAGVSQSPSNKVTEKGKDVELRCDPISGHTALYWYRQSLGQGLEFLIYFQGNSAPDKSGLPSDRFSAERTGGSVSTLTIQRTQQEDSAVYLCASSLALVAEQYFGPGTRLTVT.

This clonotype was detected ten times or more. The CDR3 spells CAISDTAHIAAQYF. The CDR3 DNA sequence: TGTGCCATCAGTGATACAGCTCATATCGCCGCGCAGTACTTC. V is TRBV10-3 and J is TRBJ2-7, with unresolved D. The CDR3 has 14 residues. Per germline, CDR1 ENHRY and CDR2 SYGVKD. V was shortened by 3 bases and J by 9 bases, with 18 bases between the two germline ends.

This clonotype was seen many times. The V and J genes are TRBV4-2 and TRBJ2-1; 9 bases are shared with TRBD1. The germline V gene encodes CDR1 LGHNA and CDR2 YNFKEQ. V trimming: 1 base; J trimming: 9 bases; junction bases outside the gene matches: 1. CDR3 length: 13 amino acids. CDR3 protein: CASSQGQGVEQFF. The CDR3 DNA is TGTGCCAGCAGCCAAGGACAGGGGGTTGAGCAGTTCTTC.